Listed below are T cell receptor beta chains from one sample, sequenced in a study of human T cells and chemical hapten exposure. TCRdb reanalysed the RACE reads using MiXCR and keeps one entry per CDR3 protein. This sample has around 69,000 distinct CDR3 sequences; 9.8% occur once, and the top ten carry 3% to 3.5%. Material: whole blood, obtained in connection with sensitization to the hapten diphenylcyclopropenone (DPC). The receptors were sampled from a woman between 40 and 55 years old with alopecia areata. Some clones in this sample may be carry-over from other donors' samples. CDR3s leave out the opening cysteine and the closing phenylalanine or tryptophan. The size entry is marked missing in some rows and otherwise reads once, few, many or a size class.

clone size	J gene	V gene	CDR3 protein
many	TRBJ2-6	TRBV7-9	ASMYGPTGATNVLT
few	TRBJ1-2	TRBV5-1	ASSPLQGPGYGYT
NA	TRBJ2-1	TRBV21-1	ASVDHPSSYNEQF
many	TRBJ2-1	TRBV7-8	ASSLLGQLYNEQF
many	TRBJ1-2	TRBV2	ASSENNYGYT
many	TRBJ2-5	TRBV6-2/TRBV6-3	ASSYLYGTQY
NA	TRBJ1-3	TRBV7-9	ASSFDGAGPGNTIY
many	TRBJ1-1	TRBV29-1	SVAGVTEAF
few	TRBJ2-7	TRBV19	ASSLKTGGGEQY
many	TRBJ2-3	TRBV4-3	ASSQNFYSGGGDTQY
few	TRBJ2-7	TRBV7-6	ASSPLAGALTYEQY
many	TRBJ2-7	TRBV30	AWNRPAPQY
few	TRBJ2-3	TRBV7-2	ASSYSTSGGTADTQY
NA	TRBJ2-1	TRBV7-6	ASSSYGGDTYNEQF
NA	TRBJ2-5	TRBV5-1	ASSPLSGGPGDTQY
once	TRBJ2-7	TRBV28	ASQDRTYEQY
many	TRBJ2-2	TRBV7-9	ASSVPGLAPGELF
NA	TRBJ2-1	TRBV14	ASSQDFDRGGRWGEQF
many	TRBJ2-3	TRBV6-2/TRBV6-3	ASNRHQTYTDTQY
NA	TRBJ2-6	TRBV6-5	ASSLLSGANVLT
many	TRBJ1-1	TRBV6-4	ASSAPQLKDTEAF
many	TRBJ1-1	TRBV29-1	SVEVGGGNTEAF
many	TRBJ2-7	TRBV7-2	ASTPTRGRSYEQY
many	TRBJ2-1	TRBV7-3	ASSASDRGYYNEQF
few	TRBJ2-7	TRBV28	ASSTGTPYEQY
many	TRBJ2-3	TRBV6-5	ASSYRLAGAADTQY
few	TRBJ1-1	TRBV5-1	ASSPISGRFSEAF
few	TRBJ2-3	TRBV30	AWSRGAGPFDTQY
many	TRBJ1-4	TRBV10-3	AISEWTGATNEKLF
many	TRBJ2-5	TRBV30	AWSRLFQETQY
many	TRBJ2-1	TRBV4-2	ASSQDRSDNEQF
few	TRBJ1-4	TRBV7-6	ASSPQSQRTNEKLF
many	TRBJ2-7	TRBV10-3	AIRDIYEQY
many	TRBJ2-5	TRBV4-3	ASSRGQGRETQY
many	TRBJ2-3	TRBV29-1	SVVSGGETDTQY
many	TRBJ1-1	TRBV11-2	ASSPRPNTEAF
many	TRBJ1-1	TRBV5-4	ASSRLLQGPGPEAF
few	TRBJ2-1	TRBV25-1	ASSEYDRSHNEQF
many	TRBJ2-1	TRBV5-1	ASSPLGQGFNEQF
many	TRBJ2-5	TRBV4-1	ASSQDRREETQY
many	TRBJ2-5	TRBV27	ASSERGRETQY
many	TRBJ2-2	TRBV14	ASSQATGGVGNGELF
NA	TRBJ1-5	TRBV19	ASRGPTVNSNQPQH
NA	TRBJ2-5	TRBV12-3/TRBV12-4	ASSRGAFQETQY
NA	TRBJ2-5	TRBV5-4	ASSLDGGRETQY
few	TRBJ1-1	TRBV7-2	ASSRQVSTEAF
few	TRBJ2-3	TRBV7-2	ASSSKRGDTQY
many	TRBJ2-1	TRBV20-1	SARRSGDSTGEQF
many	TRBJ1-5	TRBV6-5	ASSYLGDNQPQH
few	TRBJ1-3	TRBV20-1	SARDSRQGSTGNTIY
many	TRBJ2-6	TRBV5-4	ASSPRQAPSSGANVLT
NA	TRBJ1-1	TRBV28	ASRGPQGNTEAF
many	TRBJ2-5	TRBV20-1	SASSGGHQETQY
many	TRBJ1-6	TRBV20-1	SARVEGGNSPLH
NA	TRBJ2-1	TRBV29-1	SVQQGGRNNEQF
many	TRBJ1-2	TRBV9	ASSVASGTGGTGGYT
few	TRBJ2-7	TRBV7-8	ASSTGTQTYEQY